Listed here is a single TCR beta chain. Sequencing relied on a cDNA template that was reverse transcribed from extracted RNA. Only in-frame clones appear in the TCRdb table, and some are missing; sequencing was by immunoSEQ multiplex PCR. The sample carries approximately 12,000 clones, approximately 65% recorded once. This entry comes from a study of CD8+ T cells in alopecia areata. The germline V gene has CDR1 MDHEN and CDR2 SYDVKM. J lost 3 bases, V lost 5 bases, and 9 bases had no gene match. CDR3 length: 16 residues. Alopecia areata patients provided lesional scalp punch biopsies and peripheral blood, both collected for the study.

Sequencing was done on a sample of skin. This clonotype was obtained from a human donor with alopecia areata. J is TRBJ2-7 and V is TRBV28; 11 bases agree with TRBD2. CDR3 DNA: TGTGCCAGCAGTCCTCACGGGACTAGCGGATTCTACGAGCAGTACTTC. It yields the protein CASSPHGTSGFYEQYF.